This T cell receptor (beta chain) was sequenced during a study of cytomegalovirus exposure and HLA in healthy donors. Regarding the study as a whole: Earlier analysis found most TCR beta V segments productive about 87% or about 30% of the time. An analysis was carried out at a later point. It showed that HLA-associated TCR beta chains were more clonally expanded than equally common non-associated chains.

Trimming pared 4 bases from V and 2 bases from J, leaving 13 bases between. The CDR3 covers 15 residues. CDR1 and CDR2 from the germline V gene are SGHRS and YFSETQ. With regard to this clone: Antigen specificity is unknown.

Primers: 60 Vbeta forward and 13 Jbeta reverse. Sequencing was performed with immunoSEQ multiplex PCR; in TCRdb, only in-frame clones are kept and a portion is missing. The sample holds around 190,000 clones, around 83% seen once. Specimen: PBMCs. The origin of this receptor is a woman between 35 and 50 years old in good health and CMV-seronegative. The chain is built from TRBV5-1 and TRBJ2-1; TRBD1 might be the D (6 bases). CDR3 sequence (DNA): TGCGCCAGCAGCGCACAGGGTAGGGCCTACAATGAGCAGTTCTTC. Protein: CASSAQGRAYNEQFF. The full variable domain, rest sourced from reference TRBV5-1 and TRBJ2-1, is KAGVTQTPRYLIKTRGQQVTLSCSPISGHRSVSWYQQTPGQGLQFLFEYFSETQRNKGNFPGRFSGRQFSNSRSEMNVSTLELGDSALYLCASSAQGRAYNEQFFGPGTRLTVL.